What follows are 25 T cell receptor beta chains derived from one specimen sequenced in a study of type 1 regulatory T cells. TCRdb reanalysed the reads using MiXCR and keeps one entry per CDR3 protein. The data show fewer than 70,000 distinct CDR3 sequences, about 60% seen once. Their antigen targets remain unknown. Input material: cultured T cells, either the whole culture or a sorted T cell fraction (not recorded which). Subset in this sample: Tr1-enriched cell product generated in vitro against host alloantigens. The receptors shown here come from a human donor in good health.

A few counts support this clonotype. This chain links TRBV12-3 or TRBV12-4 with TRBJ2-7; 7 bases are a match to TRBD2. The CDR3 sequence is 12 residues long. V trimming: 3 bases; J trimming: 5 bases; junction bases outside the gene matches: 1. CDR3: CASSFGGNEQYF. The DNA of the CDR3 is TGTGCCAGCAGTTTCGGGGGGAACGAGCAGTACTTC.

This clonotype has a handful of counts. This chain connects TRBV5-1 to TRBJ2-1, with D perhaps being TRBD1 or TRBD2 (5 bases each). The CDR3 has 17 amino acids. CDR1 and CDR2 (germline): SGHRS, YFSETQ. With 0 bases removed from V and 7 bases from J, the gap between germline ends came to 20 bases. The CDR3 sequence: CASSLDQGAGYSNEQFF. CDR3 DNA sequence: TGCGCCAGCAGCTTGGATCAGGGAGCCGGTTATTCTAATGAGCAGTTCTTC.

The chain links TRBV5-1 to TRBJ2-5; 9 bases align to TRBD1. From germline, CDR1 is SGHRS and CDR2 YFSETQ. The CDR3 loop spans 15 amino acids. Trimming removed 4 bases from V and 4 bases from J; junction bases left unmatched: 8. The CDR3 bases are TGCGCCAGCAGCGCCGGGACAGGGAGCGGAGAGACCCAGTACTTC. Amino acid sequence: CASSAGTGSGETQYF. Complete variable domain (other parts from reference TRBV5-1 and TRBJ2-5): KAGVTQTPRYLIKTRGQQVTLSCSPISGHRSVSWYQQTPGQGLQFLFEYFSETQRNKGNFPGRFSGRQFSNSRSEMNVSTLELGDSALYLCASSAGTGSGETQYFGPGTRLLVL.

The chain has TRBV14 and TRBJ2-1; no reliable D call. Trimming pared 2 bases from V and 0 bases from J, leaving 8 bases between. The CDR3 is 15 amino acids. Looked up from germline, CDR1 is SGHDN and CDR2 is FVKESK. CDR3 nucleotides: TGTGCCAGCAGCCAAATGGGTAGCTCCTACAATGAGCAGTTCTTC. It specifies CASSQMGSSYNEQFF.

The genes are TRBV28 and TRBJ2-2; no clear D. CDR1 is MDHEN and CDR2 is SYDVKM in the germline V gene. This CDR3 spans 17 amino acids. V was pared by 3 bases and J by 5 bases, with 19 bases between. CDR3 nucleotide sequence: TGTGCCAGCAGTTTGTGGCGAAAGGATCTTAGGACCGGGGAGCTGTTTTTT. Translating it yields CASSLWRKDLRTGELFF.

The chain links TRBV6-5 to TRBJ2-1; 9 positions match TRBD2. This CDR3 is built from 14 residues. Germline V CDR1 and CDR2: MNHEY, SVGAGI. With V trimmed by 6 bases and J by 15 bases, 15 bases remained unmatched. CDR3 amino acids: CASSPPVGSGRLFF. CDR3 bases: TGTGCCAGCAGCCCGCCTGTTGGAAGCGGGAGGTTGTTCTTC.

The chain is built from TRBV10-3 and TRBJ2-5, with 10 positions matching TRBD1. CDR1 and CDR2 from the germline V gene are ENHRY and SYGVKD. V dropped 0 bases and J dropped 3; count of bases not matched to a gene: 4. The CDR3 covers 16 residues. The DNA for the CDR3 is TGTGCCATCAGTGAGTCGATGGGACAGGGGAAAGAGACCCAGTACTTC. It translates to CAISESMGQGKETQYF.

The chain joins TRBV9 to TRBJ2-1; a possible D gene is TRBD2 (6 bases). V was cut by 0 bases and J by 10 bases, with 17 bases left in between. This CDR3 region has 15 residues. Germline values: CDR1 SGDLS, CDR2 YYNGEE. The CDR3, as DNA: TGTGCCAGCAGCGTAGCTGGAACTATGCGGGGCGAGCAGTTCTTC. Its translation is CASSVAGTMRGEQFF.

CDR3 protein: CASSAQTSEQFF. CDR3 in DNA: TGTGCCAGCAGCGCCCAGACTTCTGAGCAGTTCTTC. The chain joins TRBV7-2 to TRBJ2-1; D uncertain. The germline V gene encodes CDR1 SGHTA and CDR2 FQGNSA. V was trimmed by 5 bases and J by 9 bases, leaving 11 bases between them. The CDR3 consists of 12 residues.

This clonotype was seen only a few times. The chain couples TRBV4-1 to TRBJ1-5; no clear D gene. The CDR3 runs 14 residues. V was trimmed by 1 base and J by 6 bases, leaving 10 bases between them. Germline CDR1 and CDR2: MGHRA and YSYEKL. The CDR3 is CASSQVLGGQPQHF. DNA of the CDR3: TGCGCCAGCAGCCAAGTCCTAGGCGGTCAGCCCCAGCATTTT.

The chain recombines TRBV20-1 with TRBJ2-1; TRBD1 is a possible D gene (6 bases). Per the germline V gene, CDR1 is DFQATT and CDR2 is SNEGSKA (reference sequence). The CDR3 spans 14 residues. V gave up 2 bases and J gave up 9 bases, with 17 bases separating them. The CDR3 loop is CSARLQTGSGEQFF. The CDR3 DNA is TGCAGTGCTAGATTACAAACAGGGTCGGGTGAGCAGTTCTTC.

The J gene is TRBJ2-7, the V gene TRBV12-3 or TRBV12-4; D is perhaps TRBD1 (5 bases). V was pared by 5 bases and J by 6 bases, with 14 bases between. The CDR3 covers 13 residues. Written as DNA, the CDR3 is TGTGCCAGCAGTAAGACAGAGAGGCGCGAGCAGTACTTC. Translating it yields CASSKTERREQYF.

The V gene is TRBV6-4, the J gene TRBJ2-3; 7 bases are shared with TRBD1. The germline gives CDR1 MRHNA, CDR2 SNTAGT. V shed 3 bases, J shed 5 bases, and the junction held 11 bases outside the gene matches. This CDR3 spans 16 amino acids. The CDR3 loop reads CASSEFSGGAKDTQYF. The DNA of the CDR3 is TGTGCCAGCAGTGAATTTTCAGGGGGAGCGAAAGATACGCAGTATTTT.

The chain uses TRBV30 and TRBJ1-5, with D perhaps TRBD1 (5 bases). CDR3 length: 12 amino acids. V dropped 5 bases and J dropped 9 bases, with 14 bases sitting between them. The germline V gene has CDR1 GTSNPN and CDR2 SVGIG (reference sequence). Written as DNA, the CDR3 is TGTGCCTGGGCAACGGGGGGGACGCCCCAGCATTTT. Amino acid sequence: CAWATGGTPQHF.

The rearrangement uses TRBV7-9 and TRBJ2-1; D not certain. This CDR3 region has 15 residues. Germline CDR1 SEHNR, CDR2 FQNEAQ (reference sequence). The V end lost 4 bases, the J end lost 8 bases, and 18 bases lay between the germline ends. This CDR3 reads CASSSYFGRWDEQFF. The CDR3 DNA sequence: TGTGCCAGCAGCTCTTATTTCGGTCGTTGGGATGAGCAGTTCTTC.

The chain links TRBV11-2 to TRBJ2-1; no definite D call. The CDR3 totals 15 residues. Trimming removed 2 bases from V and 0 bases from J, with 8 bases in between. Germline V gene lookup returns CDR1 SGHAT and CDR2 FQNNGV. CDR3 in DNA: TGTGCCAGCAGCTTAACCACCAGCTCCTACAATGAGCAGTTCTTC. Translating it yields CASSLTTSSYNEQFF.

The chain combines TRBV11-1 with TRBJ2-1, with D uncertain. Germline V gene sequence: CDR1 SGHAT, CDR2 FQDESV (reference sequence). With 5 bases removed from V and 0 bases from J, the gap between germline ends came to 23 bases. This CDR3 is built from 19 residues. This chain's CDR3 is CASSPRKTGASSSYNEQFF. The CDR3 coding sequence is TGTGCCAGCAGCCCCCGTAAGACCGGAGCGTCTAGCTCCTACAATGAGCAGTTCTTC.

About this clonotype: Mismatch with germline at one junction end may stem from a read error. The chain couples TRBV20-1 to TRBJ2-2; D might be TRBD1 or TRBD2, each matching 6 bases. Germline loops: CDR1 DFQATT, CDR2 SNEGSKA (reference sequence). This CDR3 has 19 amino acids. CDR3 in amino acids: CSAGDRPGSQRANTGELFF. CDR3 sequence (DNA): TGCAGTGCTGGAGACAGGCCCGGCTCCCAGCGGGCCAACACCGGGGAGCTGTTTTTT.

This clonotype came up a few times. The rearrangement joins TRBV4-2 to TRBJ2-7; 10 positions match TRBD2. The V gene end was trimmed by 8 bases and the J gene end by 4 bases; junction bases not matched to a gene: 14. In germline, CDR1 is LGHNA, CDR2 YNFKEQ. The CDR3 has 16 residues. The CDR3, as DNA: TGTGCCAGCGCAACCGCCTCTAGCGGGAGAGGGTACGAGCAGTACTTC. This gives the protein CASATASSGRGYEQYF.

This clonotype was counted only a few times. The chain uses TRBV4-1 and TRBJ2-1; D is undetermined. Trimming removed 0 bases from V and 7 bases from J, with 10 bases in between. Germline V gene lookup returns CDR1 MGHRA and CDR2 YSYEKL. The CDR3 length is 14 residues. The CDR3 region is CASSQEVQRNEQFF. CDR3 DNA sequence: TGCGCCAGCAGCCAAGAGGTGCAGAGAAATGAGCAGTTCTTC.

DNA for the CDR3: TGTGCCAGCAGAACTACAAGGAACACTGAAGCTTTCTTT. It codes for CASRTTRNTEAFF. This chain links TRBV6-5 with TRBJ1-1; D remains ambiguous. Trimming pared 6 bases from V and 1 base from J, leaving 9 bases between. Looked up from germline, CDR1 is MNHEY and CDR2 is SVGAGI. The CDR3 runs 13 residues.

The chain is built from TRBV20-1 and TRBJ1-1, with D tentatively TRBD1 (6 bases). Trimming left V 3 bases short and J 4 bases short, with 15 bases between. The CDR3 length is 14 residues. Germline CDR1 reads DFQATT; CDR2 reads SNEGSKA (reference sequence). CDR3 region: CSARKVLGGTEAFF. The CDR3 DNA reads as TGCAGTGCTAGGAAAGTTTTAGGGGGCACTGAAGCTTTCTTT.

This chain joins TRBV6-5 and TRBJ1-2; possibly TRBD1 for D (5 bases). Trimming left V 5 bases short and J 5 bases short, with 18 bases between. CDR3 length: 15 residues. The germline V gene has CDR1 MNHEY and CDR2 SVGAGI. CDR3 coding DNA: TGTGCCAGCAGTACTCCAGGGCGGGTAAAATATGGCTACACCTTC. It yields the protein CASSTPGRVKYGYTF.

This clonotype has a handful of counts. This chain uses TRBV7-2 with TRBJ1-1; D is unclear. V shed 2 bases and J shed 3 bases, with 13 bases lying between them. The V gene's germline CDR1 is SGHTA and CDR2 FQGNSA. This CDR3 has 15 residues. CDR3 in amino acids: CASSLFLIMDTEAFF. DNA of the CDR3: TGTGCCAGCAGCTTATTCCTGATCATGGACACTGAAGCTTTCTTT.

This clonotype was found a few times. The V gene is TRBV6-5, the J gene TRBJ2-1; 11 bases line up with TRBD2. The CDR3 contains 14 residues. CDR1 and CDR2 (germline): MNHEY, SVGAGI. The V segment lost 5 bases and the J segment 8 bases; nucleotides outside the gene matches: 5. In nucleotides, the CDR3 is TGTGCCAGCAGTGCGACTAGCGGGATCCATGAGCAGTTCTTC. It translates to CASSATSGIHEQFF.